This T cell receptor (beta chain) was sequenced during a study of blood T cell repertoires in COVID-19. V was cut by 4 bases and J by 0 bases, with 13 bases left in between. CDR1 is LGHNA and CDR2 is YNFKEQ in the germline V gene. The CDR3 loop spans 16 amino acids. Assay: immunoSEQ multiplex PCR; the TCRdb copy retains only in-frame clones and omits some. The sample has about 380,000 clones, 70% to 85% seen once. The source material was peripheral blood. The V gene is TRBV4-2, the J gene TRBJ1-5; TRBD1 might be the D (5 bases). This receptor was identified in a human donor with acute or convalescent COVID-19. The donor label of this sample is uncertain. This CDR3 is CASSRSTEYSNQPQHF. The CDR3 region has the DNA TGTGCCAGCAGCCGATCGACAGAGTATAGCAATCAGCCCCAGCATTTT.